Listed here are 12 T cell receptor beta chains from one sample, sequenced in a study of blood T cell repertoires in COVID-19. Here immunoSEQ multiplex PCR was the method, and the copy in TCRdb shows in-frame clones only, minus some. Of about 220,000 clones listed, around 80% are singletons. The sample consisted of peripheral blood. The receptors here all came from a man aged 35 to 55 who had recovered from COVID-19.

As DNA, the CDR3 is TGTGCCAGCAGTTCCCTAGCGTATCAGTACTTC. Translated, it gives CASSSLAYQYF. V gene TRBV12-3 or TRBV12-4 combines with J gene TRBJ2-5; weak D call: TRBD2 (6 bases). Trimming removed 4 bases at V and 11 bases at J, with 11 bases between. The CDR3 is made up of 11 amino acids.

V is TRBV5-1 and J is TRBJ2-5, with a tentative D call TRBD2 (6 bases). Trimming shortened V by 4 bases and J by 5 bases, and 21 bases separated the two germline ends. CDR1 is SGHRS and CDR2 is YFSETQ in the germline V gene. This CDR3 has 16 amino acids. CDR3 sequence (DNA): TGCGCCAGCAGCCGTCAGTCGGTGCTTGGGGGGGAGACCCAGTACTTC. This gives the protein CASSRQSVLGGETQYF.

The rearrangement links TRBV27 to TRBJ2-7, with 9 bases lining up with TRBD2. Germline lookup yields CDR1 MNHEY and CDR2 SMNVEV (reference sequence). Trimming at V came to 6 bases and at J to 5 bases, leaving 8 bases not matched to a gene. This CDR3 is 14 amino acids long. The CDR3 DNA follows: TGTGCCAGCAGGACCGGGACTAGCATCCACGAGCAGTACTTC. This gives the protein CASRTGTSIHEQYF.

The chain combines TRBV6-5 with TRBJ2-7; D is perhaps TRBD2 (7 bases). Germline V gene sequence: CDR1 MNHEY, CDR2 SVGAGI. Trimming took 0 bases from V and 2 from J, leaving 11 bases between them. The CDR3 is 15 amino acids. CDR3: CASSYSRGGAYEQYF. The CDR3 nucleotides read TGTGCCAGCAGTTACTCGAGGGGGGGGGCCTACGAGCAGTACTTC.

V and J are TRBV2 and TRBJ2-5; D might be TRBD1 (6 bases). The V end was cut by 4 bases, the J end by 2 bases, with 11 bases between. This CDR3 has 14 amino acids. Germline assignment: CDR1 SNHLY and CDR2 FYNNEI. The CDR3 region is CASSGTASQETQYF. The CDR3 bases are TGTGCCAGCAGTGGGACAGCGAGTCAAGAGACCCAGTACTTC.

The chain is built from TRBV30 and TRBJ2-7; the match to TRBD1 covers 9 bases. This CDR3 region has 14 residues. With 5 bases clipped from V and 1 base from J, the junction kept 6 bases outside the gene matches. The germline V gene has CDR1 GTSNPN and CDR2 SVGIG (reference sequence). The CDR3 coding sequence is TGTGCCTGGGGACAGGGGTTCCTATCCTACGAGCAGTACTTC. Its protein is CAWGQGFLSYEQYF.

The chain employs TRBV13 and TRBJ2-7, with TRBD1 as a possible D gene (5 bases). V was trimmed by 2 bases and J by 3 bases, leaving 11 bases between them. This CDR3 is built from 14 residues. CDR1 and CDR2 (germline): PRHDT, FYEKMQ (reference sequence). The CDR3 is CASSLTGRNYEQYF. As DNA, the CDR3 is TGTGCCAGCAGCTTAACAGGCAGAAACTACGAGCAGTACTTC.

The chain combines TRBV5-6 with TRBJ1-1; 8 bases map to TRBD1. The germline CDR1 and CDR2 sequences are SGHDT and YYEEEE. The CDR3 contains 16 residues. V lost 7 bases, J lost 1 base, and 12 bases stayed unmatched. CDR3 amino acids: CASCLGTGSWNTEAFF. The CDR3 DNA reads TGTGCCAGCTGTCTCGGGACAGGCTCTTGGAACACTGAAGCTTTCTTT.

J is TRBJ2-3 and V is TRBV19; no definite D call. Germline CDR1 is LNHDA and CDR2 is SQIVND (reference sequence). This CDR3 spans 13 amino acids. V lost 5 bases and J 2 bases, leaving 8 bases between the germline ends. CDR3 residues: CASSGEYTDTQYF. The CDR3 DNA reads as TGTGCCAGTAGTGGAGAGTACACAGATACGCAGTATTTT.

Only one count was recorded for this clone. V usage is TRBV19 and J usage is TRBJ1-1; 8 bases are a match to TRBD1. The CDR3 sequence is 17 residues long. Unmatched junction bases numbered 14, after V lost 5 bases and J lost 3 bases. Germline loops: CDR1 LNHDA, CDR2 SQIVND (reference sequence). CDR3 nucleotides: TGTGCCAGTAGTTCGGACAGGGACTATGAGTTGGACACTGAAGCTTTCTTT. It translates to CASSSDRDYELDTEAFF. Full variable domain (rest looked up from reference TRBV19 and TRBJ1-1): DGGITQSPKYLFRKEGQNVTLSCEQNLNHDAMYWYRQDPGQGLRLIYYSQIVNDFQKGDIAEGYSVSREKKESFPLTVTSAQKNPTAFYLCASSSDRDYELDTEAFFGQGTRLTVV.

This clone has just one count. The chain has TRBV6-2 or TRBV6-3 and TRBJ2-1, with no clear D. Deletions cut 0 bases from V and 0 bases from J, with 3 bases between. The CDR3 contains 14 residues. The germline V gene encodes CDR1 MNHEY and CDR2 SVGEGT. In nucleotides, the CDR3 is TGTGCCAGCAGTTACTCCTACTCCTACAATGAGCAGTTCTTC. Protein sequence: CASSYSYSYNEQFF.

The chain combines TRBV10-3 with TRBJ1-1, with TRBD1 as a possible D gene (5 bases). V lost 6 bases, J lost 5 bases, and 7 bases lay in between. Germline CDR1 is ENHRY and CDR2 is SYGVKD. The CDR3 has 11 residues. The CDR3 spells CAIRGQTEAFF. The CDR3 DNA reads as TGTGCCATCAGGGGGCAGACTGAAGCTTTCTTT.